The 25 T cell receptor beta chains presented below share a single source sample, sequenced in a study of radiotherapy plus CTLA-4 blockade in lung cancer. Only in-frame clones appear in the TCRdb table, and some are missing; sequencing was by immunoSEQ multiplex PCR. The sample lists about 30,000 clones, 65% to 80% occurring once. This specimen was peripheral blood, taken from a patient treated with radiotherapy plus ipilimumab. These receptors were collected from a human donor with non-small cell lung cancer who had stable disease on radiotherapy plus ipilimumab.

The rearrangement links TRBV19 to TRBJ2-7, with no clear D. The CDR3 extends over 12 amino acids. CDR1 is LNHDA, CDR2 SQIVND, per germline (reference sequence). Trimming took 4 bases from V and 1 from J, leaving 5 bases between them. The CDR3 sequence: CASSKTSYEQYF. The CDR3 DNA is TGTGCCAGTAGTAAAACGTCCTACGAGCAGTACTTC. Based on the CDR3 plus reference TRBV19 and TRBJ2-7, the full variable domain is DGGITQSPKYLFRKEGQNVTLSCEQNLNHDAMYWYRQDPGQGLRLIYYSQIVNDFQKGDIAEGYSVSREKKESFPLTVTSAQKNPTAFYLCASSKTSYEQYFGPGTRLTVT.

The rearrangement joins TRBV6-5 to TRBJ1-6; D is unclear. The germline V and J ends were trimmed by 5 bases and 10 bases, with 18 bases remaining between them. The CDR3 extends over 15 amino acids. The germline gives CDR1 MNHEY, CDR2 SVGAGI. CDR3 bases: TGTGCCAGCAGTACCCCGACGACGTTGGGATCACCCCTCCACTTT. It is translated as CASSTPTTLGSPLHF.

The gene calls are TRBV30 and TRBJ1-4; a possible D gene is TRBD1 (5 bases). CDR1 and CDR2 from the germline V gene are GTSNPN and SVGIG (reference sequence). The V and J ends lost 0 bases and 12 bases respectively, with 23 bases between them. The CDR3 is 16 residues long. DNA of the CDR3: TGTGCCTGGAGTGTGAGTTTCGGAGGGGCAGTTAGGGAACTGTTTTTT. Protein sequence: CAWSVSFGGAVRELFF.

This sequence joins TRBV25-1 and TRBJ2-7, with D unclear. The CDR3 length is 15 residues. Trimming stripped 3 bases from V and 1 base from J, with 13 bases between. Germline lookup yields CDR1 MGHDK and CDR2 SYGVNS. In nucleotides, the CDR3 is TGTGCCAGCAGTGAGGTAGGAGTCTTATCCTACGAGCAGTACTTC. Translated, it gives CASSEVGVLSYEQYF.

The V gene is TRBV19, the J gene TRBJ2-7, with 11 bases matching TRBD2. Germline lookup yields CDR1 LNHDA and CDR2 SQIVND (reference sequence). V was clipped by 3 bases and J by 2 bases; unmatched bases: 9. The CDR3 length is 17 residues. CDR3 sequence: CASSILFTSGGAYEQYF. CDR3 DNA sequence: TGTGCCAGTAGTATTCTATTCACTAGCGGGGGAGCCTACGAGCAGTACTTC.

The chain joins TRBV28 to TRBJ2-5; D gene uncertain. Trimming left V 0 bases short and J 0 bases short, with 8 bases between. This CDR3 region has 15 residues. Germline CDR1 is MDHEN and CDR2 is SYDVKM. The CDR3 DNA follows: TGTGCCAGCAGTTTATGGACACCGAACCAAGAGACCCAGTACTTC. Translated: CASSLWTPNQETQYF.

The chain has TRBV9 and TRBJ1-1, with D unresolved. Trimming pared 0 bases from V and 5 bases from J, leaving 17 bases between. This CDR3 spans 16 amino acids. Germline CDR1 SGDLS, CDR2 YYNGEE. The CDR3 protein is CASSVGQEALWTEAFF. The CDR3, as DNA: TGTGCCAGCAGCGTAGGTCAGGAGGCCTTATGGACTGAAGCTTTCTTT.

The rearrangement links TRBV6-5 to TRBJ2-5; D ambiguous. The V gene's germline CDR1 is MNHEY and CDR2 SVGAGI. This CDR3 region has 12 residues. The V end lost 0 bases, the J end lost 5 bases, and 4 bases lay between the germline ends. CDR3 region: CASSYSGETQYF. In nucleotides, the CDR3 is TGTGCCAGCAGTTACTCCGGGGAGACCCAGTACTTC.

The chain recombines TRBV27 with TRBJ2-7, with D perhaps assigned TRBD1 or TRBD2 (5 bases each). This CDR3 is 14 amino acids long. The V end lost 2 bases, the J end lost 2 bases, and 10 bases lay between the germline ends. Germline CDR1 is MNHEY and CDR2 is SMNVEV (reference sequence). CDR3 nucleotide sequence: TGTGCCAGCAGTTTAAACCAGGGACCCTACGAGCAGTACTTC. Translated: CASSLNQGPYEQYF.

This clone was counted only a few times. The chain couples TRBV11-2 to TRBJ2-3; possible D gene TRBD2, 5 bases. CDR3 size: 14 residues. Between the trimmed V and J ends, which lost 5 bases and 2 bases, there was a span of 11 bases. Germline V gene data show CDR1 as SGHAT and CDR2 as FQNNGV. In nucleotides, the CDR3 is TGTGCCAGCAGCCCCCGGAGGACCACAGATACGCAGTATTTT. Protein sequence: CASSPRRTTDTQYF.

The J gene is TRBJ1-1, the V gene TRBV27, with D tentatively TRBD1 (5 bases). The CDR3 runs to 11 residues. V was clipped by 6 bases and J by 7 bases, with 9 bases between them. Germline V gene sequence: CDR1 MNHEY, CDR2 SMNVEV (reference sequence). The CDR3 DNA sequence: TGTGCCAGCAGATATGGGGGTGAAGCTTTCTTT. Its translation: CASRYGGEAFF.

V gene TRBV2 combines with J gene TRBJ2-7; D is uncertain. V shed 6 bases and J shed 2 bases, with 11 bases lying between them. The CDR3 is 13 amino acids. CDR1 and CDR2 (germline): SNHLY, FYNNEI. CDR3 protein: CASSYGEAYEQYV. DNA of the CDR3: TGTGCCAGCAGCTACGGCGAGGCCTACGAGCAGTACGTC.

J is TRBJ1-2 and V is TRBV6-6; D gene uncertain. Germline V gene data show CDR1 as MNHNY and CDR2 as SVGAGI (reference sequence). This CDR3 has 14 residues. The V gene lost 5 bases and the J gene lost 7 bases, with 17 bases spanning the gap. The CDR3 loop is CASSAQALTGGYTF. CDR3 in DNA: TGTGCCAGCAGTGCTCAGGCCCTTACGGGTGGCTACACCTTC.

This chain links TRBV9 with TRBJ2-5, with 9 positions matching TRBD1. This CDR3 is 16 amino acids long. J was trimmed by 4 bases and V by 4 bases; bases with no gene match: 11. The germline CDR1 and CDR2 sequences are SGDLS and YYNGEE. The CDR3 sequence is CASSLTPGQGLETQYF. The CDR3 coding sequence is TGTGCCAGCAGCTTGACGCCGGGACAGGGCTTAGAGACCCAGTACTTC.

V is TRBV7-8 and J is TRBJ2-4; D gene uncertain. The ends were cut back, 0 bases at V and 8 bases at J, with 5 bases in the middle. Germline values: CDR1 SGHVS, CDR2 FQNEAQ. CDR3 length equals 12 residues. CDR3 DNA sequence: TGTGCCAGCAGCTTAGCTATGGACATTCAGTACTTC. Protein sequence: CASSLAMDIQYF.

The chain recombines TRBV5-1 with TRBJ1-2; D is possibly TRBD1 (5 bases). V was trimmed by 3 bases and J by 3 bases, leaving 12 bases between them. Germline assignment: CDR1 SGHRS and CDR2 YFSETQ. The length of the CDR3 is 14 residues. This CDR3 reads CASSSLGTDYGYTF. DNA of the CDR3: TGCGCCAGCAGCTCCCTCGGGACGGACTATGGCTACACCTTC.

V and J are TRBV28 and TRBJ1-1; D gene uncertain. Trimming stripped 1 base from V and 0 bases from J, with 6 bases between. Germline CDR1 MDHEN, CDR2 SYDVKM. The CDR3 runs 14 residues. The CDR3, as DNA: TGTGCCAGCAGTTTATTCCAGATGAACACTGAAGCTTTCTTT. This sequence encodes CASSLFQMNTEAFF.

This chain joins TRBV7-2 and TRBJ1-6, with a weak D call TRBD1 (6 bases). The germline V and J ends were trimmed by 1 base and 10 bases, with 14 bases remaining between them. Germline CDR1 reads SGHTA; CDR2 reads FQGNSA. The CDR3 length is 15 residues. CDR3 bases: TGTGCCAGCAGCTTAGTTCTAGGGGGAGGATCACCCCTCCACTTT. It yields the protein CASSLVLGGGSPLHF.

This sequence joins TRBV2 and TRBJ2-3, with D possibly being TRBD1 or TRBD2 (6 bases each). The germline gives CDR1 SNHLY, CDR2 FYNNEI. V gave up 8 bases and J gave up 3 bases, with 18 bases separating them. This CDR3 has 15 residues. CDR3 in DNA: TGTGCCAGCCGCCAAGTCGGGGGCGCGACAGATACGCAGTATTTT. It codes for CASRQVGGATDTQYF.

The V call is TRBV6-5, the J call TRBJ1-1; 9 bases match TRBD1. This CDR3 contains 13 residues. Germline V gene data show CDR1 as MNHEY and CDR2 as SVGAGI. V was pared by 8 bases and J by 1 base, with 2 bases of the junction left unmatched. This CDR3 reads CASGTGPNTEAFF. In DNA, the CDR3 is TGTGCCAGCGGGACAGGGCCGAACACTGAAGCTTTCTTT.

This sequence joins TRBV10-3 and TRBJ1-2; the D gene is possibly TRBD1 (6 bases). The CDR3 length is 12 residues. V lost 3 bases and J lost 8, with 10 bases in between. From germline, CDR1 is ENHRY and CDR2 SYGVKD. CDR3 sequence: CAISETGKGYTF. The CDR3 nucleotides read TGTGCCATCAGTGAAACAGGGAAGGGCTACACCTTC.

This chain uses TRBV28 with TRBJ1-2; possibly TRBD1 for D (5 bases). From germline, CDR1 is MDHEN and CDR2 SYDVKM. V lost 4 bases and J lost 8, with 11 bases in between. The CDR3 extends over 12 amino acids. The CDR3 here is CASSYGAGGYTF. In DNA form, the CDR3 reads TGTGCCAGCAGTTATGGGGCAGGGGGCTACACCTTC.

This chain connects TRBV5-1 to TRBJ1-4, with 9 bases lining up with TRBD1. Germline CDR1 and CDR2: SGHRS and YFSETQ. There are 18 residues in the CDR3. J was trimmed by 7 bases and V by 2 bases; bases with no gene match: 15. DNA for the CDR3: TGCGCCAGCAGCTTCGACCCTTACCGGGACAGGGACCTTGAAAAACTGTTTTTT. Amino acid sequence: CASSFDPYRDRDLEKLFF.

The gene calls are TRBV15 and TRBJ2-5, with D tentatively TRBD2 (6 bases). The CDR3 loop spans 17 amino acids. Germline V gives CDR1 LNHNV, CDR2 YYDKDF (reference sequence). V lost 5 bases and J 1 base, leaving 20 bases between the germline ends. The CDR3 DNA reads TGTGCCACCAGCCGTGGGGGGAGCGGAATGCGCCAAGAGACCCAGTACTTC. Translated: CATSRGGSGMRQETQYF.

This clone was recorded a few times. This chain joins TRBV5-4 and TRBJ1-1; no definite D call. The CDR3 totals 15 residues. Germline CDR1 is SGHNT and CDR2 is YYREEE (reference sequence). The ends were cut back, 6 bases at V and 2 bases at J, with 17 bases in the middle. CDR3 in DNA: TGTGCCAGCACCTCCCGGGTGCCGGTTAACACTGAAGCTTTCTTT. Its protein product is CASTSRVPVNTEAFF.